These 3 T cell receptor beta chains were sequenced from one sample in a study of cytomegalovirus exposure and HLA in healthy donors. Use of 60 Vbeta and 13 Jbeta primers characterized the PCR. The repertoire was sequenced with immunoSEQ multiplex PCR; TCRdb's copy has only in-frame clones and lacks some. The sample lists 190,000 or so clones, about 80% occurring once. The sequencing input was PBMCs. The receptors were gathered from a boy younger than 18 in good health and CMV-seronegative.

This chain connects TRBV6-5 to TRBJ1-2; 9 bases are a match to TRBD1. The CDR3 contains 13 residues. Trimming at V came to 6 bases and at J to 8 bases, leaving 7 bases not matched to a gene. Germline CDR1 is MNHEY and CDR2 is SVGAGI. Here the CDR3 DNA reads TGTGCCAGCAGCGCCGGGACAGGGTTAGGCTACACCTTC. As protein: CASSAGTGLGYTF.

On this clone itself: The same CDR3 also results from other DNA sequences found in this sample. The J gene is TRBJ1-1, the V gene TRBV5-1; unclear D gene. Trimming took 1 base from V and 4 from J, leaving 5 bases between them. The CDR3 length is 12 residues. Germline V lookup: CDR1 SGHRS, CDR2 YFSETQ. The CDR3: CASSLRGTEAFF. The CDR3 DNA follows: TGCGCCAGCAGCTTGCGAGGCACTGAAGCTTTCTTT.

The chain is built from TRBV19 and TRBJ1-1, with 8 bases aligning to TRBD1. The CDR3 totals 18 residues. Germline CDR1 reads LNHDA; CDR2 reads SQIVND (reference sequence). J lost 1 base, V lost 3 bases, and 13 bases had no gene match. CDR3 region: CASSMTPDRVGPNTEAFF. CDR3 sequence (DNA): TGTGCCAGTAGTATGACACCGGACAGGGTGGGTCCGAACACTGAAGCTTTCTTT.